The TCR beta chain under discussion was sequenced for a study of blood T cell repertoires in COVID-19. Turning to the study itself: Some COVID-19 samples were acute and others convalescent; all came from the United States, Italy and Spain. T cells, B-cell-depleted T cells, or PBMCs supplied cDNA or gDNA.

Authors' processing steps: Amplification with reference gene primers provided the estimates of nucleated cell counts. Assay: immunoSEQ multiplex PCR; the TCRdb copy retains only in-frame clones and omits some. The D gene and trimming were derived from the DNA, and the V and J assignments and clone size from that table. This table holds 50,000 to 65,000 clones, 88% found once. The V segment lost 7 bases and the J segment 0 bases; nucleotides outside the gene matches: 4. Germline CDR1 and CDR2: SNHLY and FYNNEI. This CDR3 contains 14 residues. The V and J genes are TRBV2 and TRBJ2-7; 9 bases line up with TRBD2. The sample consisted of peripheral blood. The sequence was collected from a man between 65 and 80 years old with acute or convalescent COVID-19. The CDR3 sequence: CASTAGGGSYEQYF. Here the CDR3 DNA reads TGTGCCAGCACGGCGGGAGGGGGCTCCTACGAGCAGTACTTC.